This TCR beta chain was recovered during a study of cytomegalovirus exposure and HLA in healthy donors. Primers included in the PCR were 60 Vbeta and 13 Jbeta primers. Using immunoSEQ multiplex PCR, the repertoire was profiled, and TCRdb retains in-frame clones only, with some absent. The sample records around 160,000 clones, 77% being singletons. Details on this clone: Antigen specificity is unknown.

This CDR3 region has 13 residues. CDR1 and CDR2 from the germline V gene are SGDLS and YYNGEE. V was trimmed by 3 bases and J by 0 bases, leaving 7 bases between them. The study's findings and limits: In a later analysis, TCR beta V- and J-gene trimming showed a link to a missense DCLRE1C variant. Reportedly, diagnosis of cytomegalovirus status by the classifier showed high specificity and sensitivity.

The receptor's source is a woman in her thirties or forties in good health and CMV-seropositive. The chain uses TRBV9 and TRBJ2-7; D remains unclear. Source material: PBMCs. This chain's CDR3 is CASSAPSSYEQYF. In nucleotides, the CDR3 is TGTGCCAGCAGCGCCCCCAGCTCCTACGAGCAGTACTTC.